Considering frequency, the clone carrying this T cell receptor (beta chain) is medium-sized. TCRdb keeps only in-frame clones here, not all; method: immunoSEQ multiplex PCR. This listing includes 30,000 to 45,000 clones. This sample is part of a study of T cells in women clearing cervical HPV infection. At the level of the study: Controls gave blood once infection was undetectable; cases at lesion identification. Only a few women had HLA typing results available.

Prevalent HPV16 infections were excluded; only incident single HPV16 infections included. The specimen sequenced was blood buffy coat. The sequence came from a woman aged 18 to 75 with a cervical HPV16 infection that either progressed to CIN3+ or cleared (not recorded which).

CDR3 sequence reads: CASSQERKGDSYEQYF. The sequenced part of the CDR3 DNA is TGTGCCAGCAGCCAAGAACGGAAGGGGGACTCCTACGAG. The rearrangement links TRBV4-2 to TRBJ2-7, with D maybe TRBD1 (6 bases). The read falls 3 residues short of the CDR3 end, and the missing part is taken from the germline J gene. The CDR3 covers 16 residues. The V end was cut by 0 bases, the J end by 0 bases, with 12 bases between. Germline values: CDR1 LGHNA, CDR2 YNFKEQ.